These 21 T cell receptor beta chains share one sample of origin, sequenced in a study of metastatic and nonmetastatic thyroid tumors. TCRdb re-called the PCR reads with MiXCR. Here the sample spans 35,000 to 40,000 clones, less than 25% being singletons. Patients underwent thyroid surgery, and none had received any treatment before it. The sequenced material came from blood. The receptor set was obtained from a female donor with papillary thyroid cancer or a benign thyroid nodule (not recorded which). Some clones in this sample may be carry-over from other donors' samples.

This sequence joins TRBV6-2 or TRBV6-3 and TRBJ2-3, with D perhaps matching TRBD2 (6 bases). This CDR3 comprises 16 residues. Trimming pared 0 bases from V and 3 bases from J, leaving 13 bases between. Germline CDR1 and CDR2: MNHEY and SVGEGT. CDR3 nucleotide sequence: TGTGCCAGCAGTTACTCTGCGGGATGGGATACAGATACGCAGTATTTT. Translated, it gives CASSYSAGWDTDTQYF.

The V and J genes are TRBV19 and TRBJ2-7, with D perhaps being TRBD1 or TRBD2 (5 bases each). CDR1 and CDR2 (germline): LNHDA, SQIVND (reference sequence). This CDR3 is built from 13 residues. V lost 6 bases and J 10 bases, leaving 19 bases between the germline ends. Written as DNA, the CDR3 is TGTGCCAGTAGCCCGGGACGCCACGGCGATCAGTACTTC. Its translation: CASSPGRHGDQYF.

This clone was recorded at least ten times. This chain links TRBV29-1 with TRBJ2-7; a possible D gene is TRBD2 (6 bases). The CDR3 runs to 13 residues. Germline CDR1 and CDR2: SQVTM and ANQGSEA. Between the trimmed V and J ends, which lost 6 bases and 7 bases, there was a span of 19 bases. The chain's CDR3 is CSVQVTGAGEQYF. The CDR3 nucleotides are TGCAGCGTCCAGGTAACTGGGGCGGGGGAGCAGTACTTC.

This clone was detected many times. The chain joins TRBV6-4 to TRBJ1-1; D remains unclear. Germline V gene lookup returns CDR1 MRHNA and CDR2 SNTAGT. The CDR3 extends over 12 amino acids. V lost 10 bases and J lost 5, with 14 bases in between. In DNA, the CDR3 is TGTGCCACCCCAATTAAGGGAACTGAAGCTTTCTTT. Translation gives CATPIKGTEAFF.

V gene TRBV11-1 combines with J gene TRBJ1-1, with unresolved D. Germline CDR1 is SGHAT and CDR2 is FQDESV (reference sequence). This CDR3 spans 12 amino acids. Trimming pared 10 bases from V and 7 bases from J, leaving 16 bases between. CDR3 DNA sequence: TGTGCCACCCCAGCCGGTGGTCGTGAAGCTTTCTTT. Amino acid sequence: CATPAGGREAFF.

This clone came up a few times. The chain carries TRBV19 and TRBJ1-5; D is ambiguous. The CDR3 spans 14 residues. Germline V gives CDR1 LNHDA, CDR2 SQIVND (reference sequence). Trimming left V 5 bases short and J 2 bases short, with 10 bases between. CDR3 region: CASSVSRGNQPQHF. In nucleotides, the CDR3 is TGTGCCAGTAGTGTAAGCCGGGGCAATCAGCCCCAGCATTTT.

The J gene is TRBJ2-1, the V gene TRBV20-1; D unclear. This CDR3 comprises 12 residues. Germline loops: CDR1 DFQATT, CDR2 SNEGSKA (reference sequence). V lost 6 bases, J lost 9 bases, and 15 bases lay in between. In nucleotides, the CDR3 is TGCAGTGCCCCTACCGCATCGGGTGAGCAGTTCTTC. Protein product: CSAPTASGEQFF.

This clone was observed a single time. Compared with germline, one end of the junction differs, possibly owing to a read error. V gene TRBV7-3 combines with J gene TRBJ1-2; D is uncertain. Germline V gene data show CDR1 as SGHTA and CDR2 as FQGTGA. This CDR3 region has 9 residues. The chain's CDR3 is CASSLFLLF. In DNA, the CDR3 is TGTGCCAGCAGCTTATTTCTCCTTTTC.

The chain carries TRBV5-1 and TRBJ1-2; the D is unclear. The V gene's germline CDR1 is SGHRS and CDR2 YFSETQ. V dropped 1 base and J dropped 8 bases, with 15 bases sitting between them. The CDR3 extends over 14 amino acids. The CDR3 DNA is TGCGCCAGCAGCTTGCTCGCCCCAAGCTGGGGCTACACCTTC. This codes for CASSLLAPSWGYTF.

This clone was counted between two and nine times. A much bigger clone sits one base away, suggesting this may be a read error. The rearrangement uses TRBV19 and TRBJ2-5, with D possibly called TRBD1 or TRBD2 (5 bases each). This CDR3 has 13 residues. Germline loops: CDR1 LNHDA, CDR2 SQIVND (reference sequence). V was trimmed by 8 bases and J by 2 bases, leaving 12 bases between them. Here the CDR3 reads CASVVGEQETQYF. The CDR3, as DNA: TGTGCCAGTGTGGTAGGGGAGCAAGAGACCCAGTACTTC.

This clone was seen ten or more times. The CDR3 loop reads CASSLVASGRSPHEQYF. For the CDR3, the DNA is TGTGCCAGCAGCTTAGTTGCTAGCGGGAGGTCTCCCCACGAGCAGTACTTC. This chain connects TRBV7-8 to TRBJ2-7; TRBD2 aligns across 11 bases. Germline lookup yields CDR1 SGHVS and CDR2 FQNEAQ. The CDR3 length is 17 residues. Unmatched junction bases numbered 10, after V lost 1 base and J lost 5 bases.

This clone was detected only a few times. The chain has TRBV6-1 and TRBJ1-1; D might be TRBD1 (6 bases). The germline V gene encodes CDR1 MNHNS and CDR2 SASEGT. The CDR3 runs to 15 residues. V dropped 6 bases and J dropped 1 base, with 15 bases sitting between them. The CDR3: CASSLGAGSNTEAFF. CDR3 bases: TGTGCCAGCAGCTTGGGGGCAGGGTCGAACACTGAAGCTTTCTTT.

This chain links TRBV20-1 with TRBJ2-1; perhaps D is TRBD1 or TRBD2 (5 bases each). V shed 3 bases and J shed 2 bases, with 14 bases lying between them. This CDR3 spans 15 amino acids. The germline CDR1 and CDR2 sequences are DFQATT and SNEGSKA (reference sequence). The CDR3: CSARRGTGAYNEQFF. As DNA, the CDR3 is TGCAGTGCTAGGCGAGGGACCGGGGCCTACAATGAGCAGTTCTTC.

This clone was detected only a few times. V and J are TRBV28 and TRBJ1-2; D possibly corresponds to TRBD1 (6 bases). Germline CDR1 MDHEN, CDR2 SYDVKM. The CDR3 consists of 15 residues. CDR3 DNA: TGTGACACCCGGACAGACTCTACTCCCAGGGGTGGCTACACCTTC. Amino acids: CDTRTDSTPRGGYTF.

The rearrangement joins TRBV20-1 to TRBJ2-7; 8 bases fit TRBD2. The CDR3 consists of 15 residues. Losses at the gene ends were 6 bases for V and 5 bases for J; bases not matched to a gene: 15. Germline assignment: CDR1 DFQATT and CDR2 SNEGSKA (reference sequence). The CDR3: CSAPGRGGRFNEQYF. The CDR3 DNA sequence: TGCAGTGCCCCCGGGAGGGGCGGGAGATTCAACGAGCAGTACTTC.

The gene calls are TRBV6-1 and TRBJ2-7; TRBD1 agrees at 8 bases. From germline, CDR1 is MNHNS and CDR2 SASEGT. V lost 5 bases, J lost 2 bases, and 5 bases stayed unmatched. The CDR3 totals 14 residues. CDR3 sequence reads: CASSTRDRPYEQYF. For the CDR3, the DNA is TGTGCCAGCAGTACCCGGGACAGGCCCTACGAGCAGTACTTC.

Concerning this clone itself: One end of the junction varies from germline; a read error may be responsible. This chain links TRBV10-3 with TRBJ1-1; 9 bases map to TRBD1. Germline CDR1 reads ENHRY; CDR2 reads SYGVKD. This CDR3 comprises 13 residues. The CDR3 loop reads CVISDRGDTEALF. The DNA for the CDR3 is TGTGTCATCAGTGACAGGGGGGACACTGAAGCTTTATTT.

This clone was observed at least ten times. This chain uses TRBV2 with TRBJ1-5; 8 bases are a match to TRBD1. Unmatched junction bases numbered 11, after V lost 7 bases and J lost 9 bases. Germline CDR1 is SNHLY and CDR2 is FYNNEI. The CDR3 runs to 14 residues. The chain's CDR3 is CASNQGALDRPQHF. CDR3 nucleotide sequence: TGTGCCAGCAACCAGGGGGCTCTGGACCGGCCCCAGCATTTT.

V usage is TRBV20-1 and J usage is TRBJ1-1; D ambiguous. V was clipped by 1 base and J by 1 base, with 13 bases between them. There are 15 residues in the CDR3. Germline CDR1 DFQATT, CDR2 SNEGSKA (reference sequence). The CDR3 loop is CSARGKHNKNTEAFF. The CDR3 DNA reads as TGCAGTGCTAGAGGAAAACACAACAAGAACACTGAAGCTTTCTTT.

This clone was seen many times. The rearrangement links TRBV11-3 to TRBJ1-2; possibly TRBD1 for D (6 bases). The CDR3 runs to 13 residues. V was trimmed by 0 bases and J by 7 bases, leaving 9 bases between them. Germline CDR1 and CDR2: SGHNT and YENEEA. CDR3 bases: TGTGCCAGCAGCTTAGATTTACAGGGTGGCTACACCTTC. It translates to CASSLDLQGGYTF.

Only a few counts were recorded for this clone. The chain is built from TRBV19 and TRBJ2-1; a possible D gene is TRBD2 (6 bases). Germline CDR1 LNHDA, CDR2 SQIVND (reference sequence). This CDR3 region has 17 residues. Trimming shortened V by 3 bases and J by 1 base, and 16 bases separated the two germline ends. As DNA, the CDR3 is TGTGCCAGTAGTATGCTTACTTTCGGGGGTTCCTACAATGAGCAGTTCTTC. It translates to CASSMLTFGGSYNEQFF.